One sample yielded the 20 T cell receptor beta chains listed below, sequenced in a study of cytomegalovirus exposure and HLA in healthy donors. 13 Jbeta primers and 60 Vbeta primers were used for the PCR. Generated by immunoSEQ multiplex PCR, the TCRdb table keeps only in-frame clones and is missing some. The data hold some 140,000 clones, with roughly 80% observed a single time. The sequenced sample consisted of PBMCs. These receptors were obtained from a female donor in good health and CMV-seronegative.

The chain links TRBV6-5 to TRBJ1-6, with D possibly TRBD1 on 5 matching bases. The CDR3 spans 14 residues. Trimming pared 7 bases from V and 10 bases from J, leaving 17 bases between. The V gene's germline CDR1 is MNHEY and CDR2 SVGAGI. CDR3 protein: CASTPAGGGSPLHF. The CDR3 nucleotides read TGTGCCAGCACCCCGGCGGGGGGTGGCTCACCCCTCCACTTT.

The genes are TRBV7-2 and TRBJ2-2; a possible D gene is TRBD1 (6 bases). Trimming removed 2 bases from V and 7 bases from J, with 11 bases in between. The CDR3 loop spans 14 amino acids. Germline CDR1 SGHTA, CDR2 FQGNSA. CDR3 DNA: TGTGCCAGCAGCTTATCAGGGGACGACGGGGAGCTGTTTTTT. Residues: CASSLSGDDGELFF.

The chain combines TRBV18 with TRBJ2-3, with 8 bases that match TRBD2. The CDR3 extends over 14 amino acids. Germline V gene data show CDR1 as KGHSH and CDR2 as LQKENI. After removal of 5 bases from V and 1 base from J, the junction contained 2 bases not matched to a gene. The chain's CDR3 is CASSDSGGTDTQYF. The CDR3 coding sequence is TGTGCCAGCTCAGATAGCGGGGGCACAGATACGCAGTATTTT.

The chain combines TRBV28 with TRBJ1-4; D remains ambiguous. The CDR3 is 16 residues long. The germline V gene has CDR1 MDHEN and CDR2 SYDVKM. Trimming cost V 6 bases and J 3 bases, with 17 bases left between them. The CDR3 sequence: CASRPRPGSANEKLFF. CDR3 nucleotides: TGTGCCAGCAGACCCCGCCCGGGGTCGGCTAATGAAAAACTGTTTTTT.

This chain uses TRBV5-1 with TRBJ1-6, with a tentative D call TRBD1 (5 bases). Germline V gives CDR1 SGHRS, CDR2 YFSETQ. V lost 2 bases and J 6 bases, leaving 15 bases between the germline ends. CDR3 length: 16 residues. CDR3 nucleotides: TGCGCCAGCAGCTTAGGGGAATTCGGGGGTAATTCACCCCTCCACTTT. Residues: CASSLGEFGGNSPLHF.

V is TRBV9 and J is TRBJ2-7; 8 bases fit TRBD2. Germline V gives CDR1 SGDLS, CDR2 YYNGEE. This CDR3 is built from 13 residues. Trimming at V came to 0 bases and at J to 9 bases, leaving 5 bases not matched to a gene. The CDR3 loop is CASSVVGAGGQYF. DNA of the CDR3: TGTGCCAGCAGCGTAGTGGGGGCGGGGGGGCAGTACTTC.

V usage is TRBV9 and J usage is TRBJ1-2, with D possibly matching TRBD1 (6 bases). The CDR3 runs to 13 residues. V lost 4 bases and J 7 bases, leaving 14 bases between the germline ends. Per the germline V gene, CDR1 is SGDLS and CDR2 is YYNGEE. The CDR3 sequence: CASSLTGSRGYTF. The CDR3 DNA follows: TGTGCCAGCAGCCTCACAGGGAGTCGTGGCTACACCTTC.

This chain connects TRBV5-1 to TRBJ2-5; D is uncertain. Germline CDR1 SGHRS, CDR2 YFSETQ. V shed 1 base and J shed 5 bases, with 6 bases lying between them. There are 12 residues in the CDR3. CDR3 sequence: CASSLMEETQYF. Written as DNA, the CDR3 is TGCGCCAGCAGCTTGATGGAGGAGACCCAGTACTTC.

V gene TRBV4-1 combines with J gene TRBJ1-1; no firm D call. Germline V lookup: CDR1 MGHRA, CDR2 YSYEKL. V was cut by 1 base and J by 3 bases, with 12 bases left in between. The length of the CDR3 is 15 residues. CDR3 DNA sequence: TGCGCCAGCAGCCAAGTAACCCGGAGGGACACTGAAGCTTTCTTT. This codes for CASSQVTRRDTEAFF.

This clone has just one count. CDR3 sequence: CASSLDSGGARETQYF. The CDR3 DNA reads TGCGCCAGCAGCTTGGATAGCGGGGGGGCCAGAGAGACCCAGTACTTC. This chain connects TRBV5-1 to TRBJ2-5, with 11 bases aligning to TRBD2. The junction had 5 bases not matched to a gene; V was cut back by 0 bases and J by 4 bases. CDR1 SGHRS and CDR2 YFSETQ come from the germline V gene. CDR3 length: 16 residues.

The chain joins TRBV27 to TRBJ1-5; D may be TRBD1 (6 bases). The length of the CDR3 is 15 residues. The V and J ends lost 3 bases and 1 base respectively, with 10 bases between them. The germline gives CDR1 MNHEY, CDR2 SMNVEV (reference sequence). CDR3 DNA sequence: TGTGCCAGCAGTTTTAACAGGGCGAGCAATCAGCCCCAGCATTTT. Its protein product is CASSFNRASNQPQHF.

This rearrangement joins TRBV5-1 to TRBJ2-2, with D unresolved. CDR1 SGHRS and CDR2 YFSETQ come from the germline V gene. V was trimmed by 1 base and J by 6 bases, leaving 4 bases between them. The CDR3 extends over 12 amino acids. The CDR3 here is CASSLISGELFF. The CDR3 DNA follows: TGCGCCAGCAGCTTGATATCCGGGGAGCTGTTTTTT. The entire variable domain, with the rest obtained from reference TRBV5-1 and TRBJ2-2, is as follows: KAGVTQTPRYLIKTRGQQVTLSCSPISGHRSVSWYQQTPGQGLQFLFEYFSETQRNKGNFPGRFSGRQFSNSRSEMNVSTLELGDSALYLCASSLISGELFFGEGSRLTVL.

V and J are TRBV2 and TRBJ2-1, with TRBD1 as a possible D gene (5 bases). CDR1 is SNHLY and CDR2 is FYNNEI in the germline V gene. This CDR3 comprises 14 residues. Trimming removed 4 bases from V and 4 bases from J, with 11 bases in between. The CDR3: CASSGDSVYNEQFF. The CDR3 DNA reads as TGTGCCAGCAGTGGCGACAGCGTGTACAATGAGCAGTTCTTC.

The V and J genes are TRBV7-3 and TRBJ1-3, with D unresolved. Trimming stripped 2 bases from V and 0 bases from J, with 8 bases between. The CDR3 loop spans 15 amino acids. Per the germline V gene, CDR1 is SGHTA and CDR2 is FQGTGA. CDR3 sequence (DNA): TGTGCCAGCAGCTTAGGGCACCACTCTGGAAACACCATATATTTT. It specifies CASSLGHHSGNTIYF.

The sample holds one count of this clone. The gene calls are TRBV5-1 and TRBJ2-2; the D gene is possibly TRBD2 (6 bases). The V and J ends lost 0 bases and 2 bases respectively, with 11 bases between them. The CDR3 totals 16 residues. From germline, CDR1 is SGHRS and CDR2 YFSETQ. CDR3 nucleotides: TGCGCCAGCAGCTTGGGTGGTAGCGGAAACACCGGGGAGCTGTTTTTT. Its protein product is CASSLGGSGNTGELFF.

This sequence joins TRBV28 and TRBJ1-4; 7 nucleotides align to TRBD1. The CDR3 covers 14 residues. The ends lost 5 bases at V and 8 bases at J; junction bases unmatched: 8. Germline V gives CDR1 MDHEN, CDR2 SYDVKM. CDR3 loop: CASSLRGQGEKLFF. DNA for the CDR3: TGTGCCAGCAGTCTAAGGGGGCAGGGGGAAAAACTGTTTTTT.

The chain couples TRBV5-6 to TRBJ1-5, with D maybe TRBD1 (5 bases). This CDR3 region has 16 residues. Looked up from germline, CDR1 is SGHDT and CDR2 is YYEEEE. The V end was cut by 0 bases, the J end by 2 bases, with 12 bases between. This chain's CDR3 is CASSLGGWGGNQPQHF. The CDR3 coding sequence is TGTGCCAGCAGCTTGGGTGGTTGGGGGGGCAATCAGCCCCAGCATTTT.

CDR3 DNA: TGTGCCAGCAGCCTACAAGAGACCCAGTACTTC. It codes for CASSLQETQYF. The rearrangement links TRBV6-6 to TRBJ2-5; no clear D. The CDR3 extends over 11 amino acids. Germline assignment: CDR1 MNHNY and CDR2 SVGAGI (reference sequence). V lost 6 bases and J 2 bases, leaving 4 bases between the germline ends.

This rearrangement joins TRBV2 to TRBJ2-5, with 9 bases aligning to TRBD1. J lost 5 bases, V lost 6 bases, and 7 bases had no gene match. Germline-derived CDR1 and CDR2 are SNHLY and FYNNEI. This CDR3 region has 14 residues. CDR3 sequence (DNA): TGTGCCAGCAGGATAACAGGGGGCGCGGAGACCCAGTACTTC. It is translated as CASRITGGAETQYF.

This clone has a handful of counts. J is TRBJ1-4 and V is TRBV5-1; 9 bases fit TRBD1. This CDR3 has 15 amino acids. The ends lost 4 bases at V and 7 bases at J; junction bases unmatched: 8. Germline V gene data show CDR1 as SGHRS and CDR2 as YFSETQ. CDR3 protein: CASSSRGQGVEKLFF. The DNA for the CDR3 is TGCGCCAGCAGCAGCCGGGGACAGGGAGTTGAAAAACTGTTTTTT.